This section outlines one T cell receptor beta chain sequence together with its context. These data originate in a study of blood T cell repertoires in COVID-19. Study-wide background: Some COVID-19 samples were acute and others convalescent; all came from the United States, Italy and Spain. Sample material is recorded as cDNA or gDNA derived from T cells, B-cell-depleted T cells, or PBMCs.

Per germline, CDR1 MRHNA and CDR2 SNTAGT. J lost 5 bases, V lost 3 bases, and 16 bases had no gene match. The CDR3 has 17 amino acids. The Seattle site enrolled patients during active infection and followed them longitudinally. Per the authors' pipeline: From reference gene primer amplification, estimates of nucleated cell counts were derived. Measured with immunoSEQ multiplex PCR; TCRdb has only the in-frame clones, and not every one. Clone size and V and J calls were adopted from that table, with D and trimming inferred from the DNA. The repertoire includes about 360,000 clones, 75% to 90% of them detected once, and about 7.1% sits in the top ten.

Sample: peripheral blood. The TCR was taken from a woman aged 60-75 years with COVID-19, enrolled during active disease. The chain uses TRBV6-4 and TRBJ2-7; 7 nucleotides agree with TRBD1. This chain's CDR3 is CASSDDLPVLRGNEQYF. The DNA of the CDR3 is TGTGCCAGCAGTGATGATCTCCCGGTTCTCAGGGGGAACGAGCAGTACTTC.